The 27 T cell receptor beta chains presented below share a single source sample, sequenced in a study of blood T cell repertoires in COVID-19. The assay was immunoSEQ multiplex PCR, and TCRdb's table has in-frame clones only and misses some. The sample has 130,000 to 150,000 clones; roughly 80% are singletons. The material sequenced was peripheral blood. Receptors were obtained from a human donor in a cohort sampled during active COVID-19.

This chain links TRBV28 with TRBJ1-1; TRBD1 is a possible D gene (6 bases). With 3 bases removed from V and 0 bases from J, the gap between germline ends came to 11 bases. Germline lookup yields CDR1 MDHEN and CDR2 SYDVKM. This CDR3 comprises 15 residues. The CDR3 sequence is CASSLDSLMNTEAFF. Written as DNA, the CDR3 is TGTGCCAGCAGTTTGGACAGCCTAATGAACACTGAAGCTTTCTTT.

This clone was seen just once. The rearrangement joins TRBV7-6 to TRBJ2-1; D call uncertain. The CDR3 spans 15 residues. The V gene's germline CDR1 is SGHVS and CDR2 FNYEAQ. Deletions cut 5 bases from V and 6 bases from J, with 17 bases between. CDR3 in DNA: TGTGCCAGCAGCCTCCCTTACTCCGAAGCCAATGAGCAGTTCTTC. Its translation is CASSLPYSEANEQFF.

The gene calls are TRBV3-1 (or the pseudogene TRBV3-2) and TRBJ1-5, with TRBD1 as a possible D gene (5 bases). The CDR3 covers 13 residues. Between the trimmed V and J ends, which lost 8 bases and 2 bases, there was a span of 10 bases. Germline CDR1 reads LGHDT; CDR2 reads YNNKEL (reference sequence). The CDR3 loop is CASQGKGNQPQHF. CDR3 coding DNA: TGTGCCAGCCAGGGAAAGGGCAATCAGCCCCAGCATTTT.

This sequence joins TRBV3-1 (or the pseudogene TRBV3-2) and TRBJ1-5; 7 nucleotides agree with TRBD1. Germline values: CDR1 LGHDT, CDR2 YNNKEL (reference sequence). The J segment lost 4 bases and the V segment lost 1 base, leaving 1 base of the junction unmatched. The CDR3 has 14 residues. Written as DNA, the CDR3 is TGTGCCAGCAGCCAAGCGACAGGGAATCAGCCCCAGCATTTT. The encoded protein is CASSQATGNQPQHF.

V and J are TRBV18 and TRBJ1-4; no reliable D call. CDR1 is KGHSH, CDR2 LQKENI, per germline. With 5 bases removed from V and 8 bases from J, the gap between germline ends came to 21 bases. The CDR3 is 16 amino acids. CDR3 region: CASSTDSRDSGEKLFF. The CDR3 DNA reads TGTGCCAGCTCAACAGACTCCCGGGATTCTGGGGAAAAACTGTTTTTT.

This sequence joins TRBV19 and TRBJ1-1; D uncertain. The V end was cut by 6 bases, the J end by 0 bases, with 2 bases between. Germline V gene data show CDR1 as LNHDA and CDR2 as SQIVND (reference sequence). The CDR3 consists of 11 residues. This CDR3 reads CASSMNTEAFF. The CDR3 DNA follows: TGTGCCAGTAGCATGAACACTGAAGCTTTCTTT.

The rearrangement links TRBV10-3 to TRBJ1-6, with a possible D match to TRBD1 (6 bases). Looked up from germline, CDR1 is ENHRY and CDR2 is SYGVKD. V lost 10 bases and J lost 10, with 23 bases in between. The CDR3 has 15 amino acids. The CDR3, as DNA: TGTGCCACCCGCTATTCCCCAGGGGAAGGATCACCCCTCCACTTT. Translating it yields CATRYSPGEGSPLHF.

The V gene is TRBV28, the J gene TRBJ1-5; D might be TRBD1 (5 bases). Germline V CDR1 and CDR2: MDHEN, SYDVKM. The CDR3 is 15 amino acids. Trimming removed 3 bases from V and 5 bases from J, with 14 bases in between. CDR3 residues: CASSFGGAYDQPQHF. Written as DNA, the CDR3 is TGTGCCAGCAGTTTTGGAGGGGCTTACGATCAGCCCCAGCATTTT.

The V gene is TRBV11-2, the J gene TRBJ2-7; TRBD1 matches 8 bases. Germline CDR1 and CDR2: SGHAT and FQNNGV. The CDR3 extends over 12 amino acids. V was clipped by 5 bases and J by 4 bases; unmatched bases: 1. The chain's CDR3 is CASSGTGYEQYF. DNA of the CDR3: TGTGCCAGCAGCGGGACAGGTTACGAGCAGTACTTC.

This chain connects TRBV7-2 to TRBJ1-5; D is ambiguous. The ends were cut back, 5 bases at V and 11 bases at J, with 13 bases in the middle. The germline V gene encodes CDR1 SGHTA and CDR2 FQGNSA. The CDR3 sequence is 12 residues long. The CDR3 loop reads CASSPSGEAQHF. The DNA for the CDR3 is TGTGCCAGCAGCCCCTCGGGTGAGGCCCAGCATTTT. The full variable domain, with the rest looked up from reference TRBV7-2 and TRBJ1-5, is GAGVSQSPSNKVTEKGKDVELRCDPISGHTALYWYRQSLGQGLEFLIYFQGNSAPDKSGLPSDRFSAERTGGSVSTLTIQRTQQEDSAVYLCASSPSGEAQHFGDGTRLSIL.

V gene TRBV12-5 combines with J gene TRBJ2-5; D is possibly TRBD2 (6 bases). The CDR3 runs 16 residues. The ends were cut back, 0 bases at V and 7 bases at J, with 18 bases in the middle. Germline V CDR1 and CDR2: LGHNT, FRNRAP. CDR3 region: CASGLVLDSGPGTQYF. The CDR3 nucleotides read TGTGCTAGTGGTTTGGTACTGGATAGCGGTCCTGGGACCCAGTACTTC.

The count of this clone is one. The CDR3, as DNA: TGCAGTGCAACAGGGAAGGACGAGCAGTACTTC. This sequence encodes CSATGKDEQYF. The chain carries TRBV20-1 and TRBJ2-7; TRBD1 might be the D (6 bases). CDR1 DFQATT and CDR2 SNEGSKA come from the germline V gene (reference sequence). Between the trimmed V and J ends, which lost 6 bases and 5 bases, there was a span of 11 bases. CDR3 length equals 11 residues.

This chain uses TRBV11-2 with TRBJ2-7, with 7 bases aligning to TRBD1. The CDR3 covers 14 residues. Germline CDR1 and CDR2: SGHAT and FQNNGV. V was pared by 1 base and J by 4 bases, with 4 bases of the junction left unmatched. The CDR3 protein is CASSLGTGSYEQYF. The CDR3 DNA reads TGTGCCAGCAGCTTAGGGACAGGTAGTTACGAGCAGTACTTC.

V gene TRBV19 combines with J gene TRBJ2-1; 9 bases match TRBD2. V shed 1 base and J 0 bases; nucleotides not matched to a gene: 10. Germline V gene lookup returns CDR1 LNHDA and CDR2 SQIVND (reference sequence). The CDR3 is made up of 19 amino acids. The CDR3 coding sequence is TGTGCCAGTAGTATAGGAGGCCGACTAGCGGCCAGCTCCTACAATGAGCAGTTCTTC. Amino acids: CASSIGGRLAASSYNEQFF.

The chain joins TRBV5-4 to TRBJ2-1; D may be TRBD2 (7 bases). The ends were cut back, 0 bases at V and 5 bases at J, with 9 bases in the middle. This CDR3 has 14 residues. Germline V lookup: CDR1 SGHNT, CDR2 YYREEE (reference sequence). The CDR3 region has the DNA TGTGCCAGCAGCTTGGGAGGGGGGGACAATGAGCAGTTCTTC. The encoded protein is CASSLGGGDNEQFF.

The V call is TRBV29-1, the J call TRBJ1-6; D may be TRBD1 (5 bases). The V gene lost 6 bases and the J gene lost 10 bases, with 13 bases spanning the gap. The CDR3 is 12 amino acids. Per the germline V gene, CDR1 is SQVTM and CDR2 is ANQGSEA. The CDR3 protein is CSVREGNSPLHF. In DNA form, the CDR3 reads TGCAGCGTGAGGGAGGGGAACTCACCCCTCCACTTT.

J is TRBJ1-1 and V is TRBV4-3, with D perhaps TRBD1 (5 bases). Looked up from germline, CDR1 is LGHNA and CDR2 is YSLEER. The CDR3 extends over 15 amino acids. Trimming shortened V by 1 base and J by 8 bases, and 17 bases separated the two germline ends. CDR3: CASSQGAGNQPEAFF. The CDR3 region has the DNA TGCGCCAGCAGCCAAGGGGCAGGGAACCAACCCGAAGCTTTCTTT.

V usage is TRBV19 and J usage is TRBJ1-5; 7 bases map to TRBD1. This CDR3 region has 13 residues. V lost 11 bases, J lost 3 bases, and 7 bases stayed unmatched. Per the germline V gene, CDR1 is LNHDA and CDR2 is SQIVND (reference sequence). The CDR3 sequence is CACATGNNQPQHF. CDR3 nucleotides: TGTGCCTGCGCGACAGGGAACAATCAGCCCCAGCATTTT.

The chain couples TRBV5-5 to TRBJ1-3; 7 bases agree with TRBD1. The CDR3 has 13 residues. Germline V lookup: CDR1 SGHKS, CDR2 YYEKEE (reference sequence). J lost 2 bases, V lost 7 bases, and 3 bases had no gene match. CDR3 DNA: TGTGCCAGCTCCGACAGGGCTGGAAACACCATATATTTT. Its protein is CASSDRAGNTIYF.

This clone occurred a few times. This rearrangement joins TRBV3-1 (or the pseudogene TRBV3-2) to TRBJ1-6, with 8 bases fitting TRBD1. V trimming: 1 base; J trimming: 8 bases; junction bases outside the gene matches: 1. Germline-derived CDR1 and CDR2 are LGHDT and YNNKEL (reference sequence). The CDR3 is 14 residues long. The CDR3 here is CASSQVDRDSPLHF. DNA for the CDR3: TGTGCCAGCAGCCAAGTGGACAGGGATTCACCCCTCCACTTT.

The chain couples TRBV7-2 to TRBJ1-2; a possible D gene is TRBD1 (5 bases). V was shortened by 5 bases and J by 2 bases, with 9 bases between the two germline ends. The CDR3 sequence is 13 residues long. Germline V gene sequence: CDR1 SGHTA, CDR2 FQGNSA. CDR3 coding DNA: TGTGCCAGCAGCGCGGGGGGGAACTATGGCTACACCTTC. This sequence encodes CASSAGGNYGYTF.

This rearrangement joins TRBV5-1 to TRBJ2-3, with TRBD1 matching 8 bases. V was clipped by 2 bases and J by 4 bases; unmatched bases: 6. This CDR3 has 15 amino acids. Germline V gene lookup returns CDR1 SGHRS and CDR2 YFSETQ. This CDR3 is CASSLTDRAADTQYF. CDR3 nucleotide sequence: TGCGCCAGCAGCTTAACGGACAGGGCGGCAGATACGCAGTATTTT.

The chain uses TRBV11-3 and TRBJ2-1; 8 bases fit TRBD2. Unmatched junction bases numbered 9, after V lost 5 bases and J lost 9 bases. Germline V gene data show CDR1 as SGHNT and CDR2 as YENEEA. This CDR3 contains 14 residues. The CDR3 DNA sequence: TGTGCCAGCAGCCGGGGGCGGGGGGAAGGTGAGCAGTTCTTC. The encoded protein is CASSRGRGEGEQFF.

The chain is built from TRBV5-4 and TRBJ1-6; D possibly corresponds to TRBD1 (5 bases). The V gene's germline CDR1 is SGHNT and CDR2 YYREEE (reference sequence). This CDR3 region has 15 residues. Trimming cost V 4 bases and J 8 bases, with 16 bases left between them. CDR3 nucleotides: TGTGCCAGCAGCCGGGAGCCGGGGGGGGATTCACCCCTCCACTTT. Protein sequence: CASSREPGGDSPLHF.

The rearrangement links TRBV19 to TRBJ1-5; a weak D match, TRBD1 (5 bases). The V gene lost 5 bases and the J gene lost 0 bases, with 20 bases spanning the gap. Germline V gene lookup returns CDR1 LNHDA and CDR2 SQIVND (reference sequence). The CDR3 runs 18 residues. This CDR3 is CASSPQSFTGYSNQPQHF. DNA of the CDR3: TGTGCCAGTAGTCCGCAGAGTTTCACAGGATATAGCAATCAGCCCCAGCATTTT.

The chain joins TRBV5-1 to TRBJ2-1; 8 bases are a match to TRBD1. The CDR3 is made up of 18 amino acids. V gave up 4 bases and J gave up 1 base; unmatched junction bases: 13. CDR1 and CDR2 (germline): SGHRS, YFSETQ. The CDR3 loop reads CASSNLGPTGESYNEQFF. The CDR3 DNA follows: TGCGCCAGCAGCAATTTGGGGCCGACAGGGGAGTCCTACAATGAGCAGTTCTTC.

In this sample, this clone turned up a few times. The chain joins TRBV7-2 to TRBJ1-6; a possible D gene is TRBD1 (6 bases). The CDR3 covers 13 residues. Germline V gives CDR1 SGHTA, CDR2 FQGNSA. With 4 bases removed from V and 9 bases from J, the gap between germline ends came to 10 bases. DNA for the CDR3: TGTGCCAGCAGCTCCACAGGGAGTTCACCCCTCCACTTT. Amino acids: CASSSTGSSPLHF.